Listed below are T cell receptor beta chains from one sample, sequenced in a study of T cells in localized non-small cell lung cancer. Generated by immunoSEQ multiplex PCR, the TCRdb table keeps only in-frame clones and is missing some. The sample has some 33,000 clones, about four fifths seen once. The sample in question was peripheral blood, obtained before any cancer treatment. These receptors were obtained from a male donor at least 60 years old with stage III squamous cell lung carcinoma. Both conserved end residues are part of each CDR3. The D gene is left open where the match is weak. Some rows mark clone size as missing; the rest say once, few, many or name a class of expanded clone.

j_gene: TRBJ2-7; d_gene: TRBD1; v_gene: TRBV7-9; abundance: once; CDR3aa: CASSPSRTGDYEQYF; CDR3nt: TGTGCCAGCAGCCCCTCCCGGACAGGGGACTACGAGCAGTACTTC
j_gene: TRBJ1-6; d_gene: NA; v_gene: TRBV5-1; abundance: NA; CDR3aa: CASSLDRVNSPLHF; CDR3nt: TGCGCCAGCAGCTTGGACAGGGTCAATTCACCCCTCCACTTT
j_gene: TRBJ2-7; d_gene: NA; v_gene: TRBV7-6; abundance: once; CDR3aa: CASSLTGYEQYF; CDR3nt: TGTGCCAGCAGCTTAACCGGGTACGAGCAGTACTTC
j_gene: TRBJ1-2; d_gene: TRBD1; v_gene: TRBV7-9; abundance: once; CDR3aa: CASSLATGTGGSAGYTF; CDR3nt: TGTGCCAGCAGCTTGGCCACCGGGACAGGGGGCTCAGCAGGCTACACCTTC
j_gene: TRBJ2-1; d_gene: TRBD1; v_gene: TRBV4-1; abundance: NA; CDR3aa: CASSQETGGSYNEQFF; CDR3nt: TGCGCCAGCAGCCAAGAGACAGGGGGGTCCTACAATGAGCAGTTCTTC
j_gene: TRBJ1-5; d_gene: NA; v_gene: TRBV2; abundance: NA; CDR3aa: CASSGLLSNQPQHF; CDR3nt: TGTGCCAGCAGCGGGTTACTTAGCAATCAGCCCCAGCATTTT
j_gene: TRBJ2-1; d_gene: TRBD2; v_gene: TRBV14; abundance: NA; CDR3aa: CASSQGITSGRQFF; CDR3nt: TGTGCCAGCAGCCAAGGCATCACTAGCGGCAGGCAGTTCTTC
j_gene: TRBJ1-4; d_gene: NA; v_gene: TRBV15; abundance: NA; CDR3aa: CATSRDQTDTGEKLFF; CDR3nt: TGTGCCACCAGCAGAGATCAGACGGACACTGGGGAAAAACTGTTTTTT
j_gene: TRBJ1-1; d_gene: NA; v_gene: TRBV5-1; abundance: NA; CDR3aa: CASSLATLPNTEAFF; CDR3nt: TGCGCCAGCAGCTTGGCTACCCTCCCGAACACTGAAGCTTTCTTT
j_gene: TRBJ2-3; d_gene: NA; v_gene: TRBV5-4; abundance: once; CDR3aa: CASSLRDGSWDTQYF; CDR3nt: TGTGCCAGCAGCTTGCGGGACGGATCATGGGATACGCAGTATTTT
j_gene: TRBJ2-3; d_gene: NA; v_gene: TRBV30; abundance: NA; CDR3aa: CAWSTGLLNTDTQYF; CDR3nt: TGTGCCTGGAGTACGGGGCTCCTAAACACAGATACGCAGTATTTT
j_gene: TRBJ2-7; d_gene: NA; v_gene: TRBV5-1; abundance: NA; CDR3aa: CASRMSNEQYF; CDR3nt: TGCGCCAGCAGGATGAGCAACGAGCAGTACTTC
j_gene: TRBJ1-6; d_gene: NA; v_gene: TRBV5-5; abundance: NA; CDR3aa: CASSLGIGAGYNSPLHF; CDR3nt: TGTGCCAGCAGCTTGGGTATAGGGGCTGGCTATAATTCACCCCTCCACTTT
j_gene: TRBJ1-4; d_gene: NA; v_gene: TRBV5-1; abundance: few; CDR3aa: CASSLAGQGGEKLFF; CDR3nt: TGCGCCAGCAGCTTGGCGGGCCAGGGTGGGGAAAAACTGTTTTTT
j_gene: TRBJ2-3; d_gene: NA; v_gene: TRBV29-1; abundance: few; CDR3aa: CSVEISLGTDTQYF; CDR3nt: TGCAGCGTTGAAATCAGTCTGGGCACAGATACGCAGTATTTT
j_gene: TRBJ1-5; d_gene: TRBD1; v_gene: TRBV28; abundance: NA; CDR3aa: CASSFSDRTRKPQHF; CDR3nt: TGTGCCAGCAGTTTCTCGGACAGGACGAGGAAGCCCCAGCATTTT
j_gene: TRBJ1-5; d_gene: TRBD1; v_gene: TRBV28; abundance: medium-sized; CDR3aa: CASSEDRVDQPQHF; CDR3nt: TGTGCCAGCAGTGAGGACAGGGTGGATCAGCCCCAGCATTTT
j_gene: TRBJ1-4; d_gene: TRBD1; v_gene: TRBV27; abundance: NA; CDR3aa: CASKIRDSPEHKLFF; CDR3nt: TGTGCCAGCAAAATCCGGGACAGCCCCGAACACAAACTGTTTTTT
j_gene: TRBJ1-2; d_gene: TRBD1; v_gene: TRBV7-2; abundance: NA; CDR3aa: CASSLTFSRQGGYTF; CDR3nt: TGTGCCAGCAGCTTAACATTTTCTCGACAGGGGGGCTACACCTTC
j_gene: TRBJ1-3; d_gene: NA; v_gene: TRBV2; abundance: NA; CDR3aa: CASSEQAASGNTIYF; CDR3nt: TGTGCCAGCAGTGAACAGGCAGCCTCTGGAAACACCATATATTTT
j_gene: TRBJ1-2; d_gene: TRBD1; v_gene: TRBV4-3; abundance: NA; CDR3aa: CASSQDGGTGVGYGYTF; CDR3nt: TGCGCCAGCAGCCAAGACGGGGGGACAGGGGTAGGGTATGGCTACACCTTC
j_gene: TRBJ1-2; d_gene: NA; v_gene: TRBV5-8; abundance: NA; CDR3aa: CASSLAGPMVVGYTF; CDR3nt: TGTGCCAGCAGCTTGGCTGGCCCCATGGTGGTCGGCTACACCTTC
j_gene: TRBJ1-1; d_gene: NA; v_gene: TRBV6-5; abundance: NA; CDR3aa: CASSLDSVSEAFF; CDR3nt: TGTGCCAGCAGTTTAGACAGTGTCAGTGAAGCTTTCTTT
j_gene: TRBJ1-5; d_gene: NA; v_gene: TRBV9; abundance: few; CDR3aa: CASSVGVGGQPQHF; CDR3nt: TGTGCCAGCAGCGTAGGTGTGGGTGGTCAGCCCCAGCATTTT
j_gene: TRBJ2-3; d_gene: TRBD2; v_gene: TRBV7-2; abundance: NA; CDR3aa: CASSSPRGRGGHTDTQYF; CDR3nt: TGTGCCAGCAGCTCCCCACGCGGGAGGGGAGGGCACACAGATACGCAGTATTTT
j_gene: TRBJ2-2; d_gene: NA; v_gene: TRBV7-2; abundance: NA; CDR3aa: CASSLVGDAGELFF; CDR3nt: TGTGCCAGCAGCTTAGTTGGGGACGCCGGGGAGCTGTTTTTT
j_gene: TRBJ2-7; d_gene: NA; v_gene: TRBV9; abundance: NA; CDR3aa: CASSVVPGEEQYF; CDR3nt: TGTGCCAGCAGCGTAGTCCCCGGAGAAGAGCAGTACTTC
j_gene: TRBJ1-2; d_gene: TRBD1; v_gene: TRBV4-3; abundance: NA; CDR3aa: CASSPTGARANYGYTF; CDR3nt: TGCGCCAGCAGTCCGACAGGGGCCCGAGCTAACTATGGCTACACCTTC
j_gene: TRBJ2-7; d_gene: TRBD1; v_gene: TRBV7-9; abundance: NA; CDR3aa: CASSYPGQGLYEQYF; CDR3nt: TGTGCCAGCAGTTATCCGGGACAGGGGTTGTACGAGCAGTACTTC
j_gene: TRBJ1-5; d_gene: TRBD1; v_gene: TRBV19; abundance: NA; CDR3aa: CASSKGTGGYSNQPQHF; CDR3nt: TGTGCCAGTAGTAAAGGGACAGGGGGATATAGCAATCAGCCCCAGCATTTT
j_gene: TRBJ1-1; d_gene: TRBD1; v_gene: TRBV28; abundance: NA; CDR3aa: CASSLPGGRTEAFF; CDR3nt: TGTGCCAGCAGTTTACCAGGGGGAAGGACTGAAGCTTTCTTT
j_gene: TRBJ2-3; d_gene: TRBD2; v_gene: TRBV9; abundance: NA; CDR3aa: CASSPHPGLAGTDTQYF; CDR3nt: TGTGCCAGCAGCCCCCATCCTGGACTAGCAGGTACAGATACGCAGTATTTT
j_gene: TRBJ2-7; d_gene: TRBD2; v_gene: TRBV6-6; abundance: NA; CDR3aa: CASTSTGTSGGYEQYF; CDR3nt: TGTGCCAGCACTTCAACCGGGACTAGCGGGGGTTACGAGCAGTACTTC
j_gene: TRBJ2-7; d_gene: NA; v_gene: TRBV2; abundance: NA; CDR3aa: CASNSESYEQYF; CDR3nt: TGTGCCAGCAACTCCGAATCCTACGAGCAGTACTTC
j_gene: TRBJ2-2; d_gene: NA; v_gene: TRBV29-1; abundance: NA; CDR3aa: CSVASRGPGELFF; CDR3nt: TGCAGCGTCGCCTCCAGGGGACCCGGGGAGCTGTTTTTT
j_gene: TRBJ1-5; d_gene: TRBD1; v_gene: TRBV28; abundance: NA; CDR3aa: CASSPPAAGGNQPQHF; CDR3nt: TGTGCCAGCAGTCCACCCGCGGCAGGGGGGAATCAGCCCCAGCATTTT
j_gene: TRBJ2-5; d_gene: NA; v_gene: TRBV5-1; abundance: NA; CDR3aa: CASSPRAVQETQYF; CDR3nt: TGCGCCAGCAGCCCTAGGGCGGTACAAGAGACCCAGTACTTC
j_gene: TRBJ1-6; d_gene: NA; v_gene: TRBV7-2; abundance: NA; CDR3aa: CASSFESQLNSPLHF; CDR3nt: TGTGCCAGCAGCTTCGAGTCGCAGTTGAATTCACCCCTCCACTTT
j_gene: TRBJ2-3; d_gene: TRBD1; v_gene: TRBV9; abundance: NA; CDR3aa: CASSARDRATDTQYF; CDR3nt: TGTGCCAGCAGCGCCCGGGACAGGGCTACAGATACGCAGTATTTT
j_gene: TRBJ2-7; d_gene: NA; v_gene: TRBV29-1; abundance: NA; CDR3aa: CSVEQGGDEQYF; CDR3nt: TGCAGCGTTGAGCAGGGGGGGGACGAGCAGTACTTC
j_gene: TRBJ1-1; d_gene: NA; v_gene: TRBV11-1; abundance: NA; CDR3aa: CASSFREMNTEAFF; CDR3nt: TGTGCCAGCAGCTTCCGAGAGATGAACACTGAAGCTTTCTTT
j_gene: TRBJ1-2; d_gene: NA; v_gene: TRBV18; abundance: NA; CDR3aa: CASSSLTENYGYTF; CDR3nt: TGTGCCAGCTCATCCCTGACAGAAAACTATGGCTACACCTTC